This T cell receptor beta chain was identified during a study of cytomegalovirus exposure and HLA in healthy donors (dated by TCRdb to about 2017). About the full investigation: An earlier analysis of under 600 of the donors reported about 250 Gb of sequence data and around 110 million unique TCR beta sequences from some 180 million T cells. Around 320 gigabases of sequencing data and tens of millions of unique TCR sequences were included in an early release covering 550 to 800 HLA-typed donors. Among the roughly 410 genotyped donors, roughly 80% belonged to the genetic ancestry cluster associated with self-reported Caucasian donors. The study aimed to test whether cataloging public T cell receptors could reveal signatures of past pathogen exposure. Using immunosequencing, the study profiled T cell repertoires from around 680 subjects and related those repertoires to cytomegalovirus serostatus. In addition to the first cohort of 650 to 800 subjects, a separate validation cohort of 130 or so different subjects was used. The study combined high-throughput TCR immunosequencing, statistical association of individual TCRs with disease status, and machine learning to predict cytomegalovirus infection status. To study patterns of TCR occurrence, a later analysis re-analyzed previously published TCR beta repertoires from just over 650 donors and added high-resolution HLA genotyping. Rather than using new phenotypic data, the later analysis identified candidate immune exposures from TCR beta sequences and from how often those sequences occurred across donors. In an earlier analysis of 500 to 650 of the donors, high-throughput TCR beta sequencing was used to judge whether each TCR beta V gene segment behaved as functional or pseudogenic. Donor age, sex, ethnicity and CMV serostatus were compiled alongside the repertoire data. A later genetic analysis took genome-wide SNP genotypes for about three fifths of the roughly 670 donors and used that subset as a discovery cohort. Every discovery cohort repertoire had been produced on one sequencing platform. HLA typing included class I and class II loci at four-digit resolution. Typing coverage varied by locus: about 620-630 donors for A, B, C, DRB1 and DQB1; roughly 510 for DQA1; more than 600 for DPA1; roughly 450 for DPB1. Five DR-DQ haplotypes were handled as single units for association and clustering because linkage in the cohort was strong. Across around 400 genotyped donors of the cohort, an average of about 240,000 unique TCR beta nucleotide sequences per donor were sequenced, and around 19% of those sequences were non-productive.

General conclusions and limits of the study: The earlier analysis of fewer than 750 of the donors excluded over 15 rarely observed V segments, including chromosome 9 orphons, because counts were too low. A group of highly shared sequence variants was considered likely to be a technical artifact of the sequencing pipeline. The authors suggested that the approach could potentially be generalized to other disease states and immunological phenotypes. In an earlier analysis of 587 of the donors, most TCR beta V segments appeared in productive rearrangements about 90% or about 30% of the time, broadly matching IMGT annotations. In a later analysis, several top co-occurrence clusters were reported to appear linked to parvovirus B19, influenza, CMV and Epstein-Barr virus. Specific HLA alleles were associated with 15,000 to 20,000 TCR beta sequences at a false discovery rate of 0.05 in a later analysis. HLA typing was unavailable for some donors at each locus, so association tests used only the typed subset. A later analysis found that most CMV-associated TCR beta chains appeared HLA-restricted, with HLA associations seemingly driven largely by CMV exposure. A further reported finding was that TCR beta sequences accurately predicted the HLA-A and HLA-B alleles for most subjects in the first cohort. The cohort was sequenced for TCR beta chains only, and without alpha or paired-chain data the features that could be detected were limited. A later genetic analysis reported fewer N-insertions in productive TCRs among donors in an Asian-associated ancestry cluster than the approximately 670-donor mean. In a later analysis, HLA-associated TCR beta chains were found to be more clonally expanded and to have lower generation probabilities than equally common non-associated chains. The 87-base-pair reads could not distinguish some IMGT-functional V segments, including TRBV6-2 and TRBV6-3, so those segments were excluded. In a later genetic analysis, a missense DCLRE1C variant was associated with V-gene and J-gene trimming of TCR beta chains, and the association was replicated in an independent cohort. In both the original and validation cohorts, the classifier was reported to diagnose cytomegalovirus status with high specificity and sensitivity. Roughly uniform sequencing depth across donors was assumed in presence/absence analyses, although this assumption may not hold. Linkage disequilibrium might explain the correlated functional status among segregating V segments, but an unknown experimental factor could not be ruled out. The only immune exposure information available for the cohort was CMV serostatus. According to a later analysis, TCR association rates differed among HLA loci, with DRB1 alleles showing the most associated TCRs and HLA-C alleles showing the fewest. Most TCR sequences were observed very rarely across donors, whereas some public TCRs were present in many individuals. In the study, some 180 TCR beta chains were listed as associated with cytomegalovirus. A few of the identified cytomegalovirus-associated TCR beta chains were confirmed in vitro to be specific for cytomegalovirus antigens. Assigning TCR associations to individual alleles was difficult when HLA alleles, especially DR and DQ, strongly co-occurred.

The cohort comprised more than 550 healthy bone marrow donors. All cohort members were sampled while nominally healthy, although unrecorded immune exposures were likely present. The donor was CMV seronegative and was included in the group of a few hundred seronegative cohort members. A peripheral blood sample was provided by each donor, and peripheral blood mononuclear cells were used for TCR beta sequencing. The Qiagen DNeasy Blood Extraction Kit was used to extract genomic DNA from the blood cell samples. Concerning this clone: What antigen it recognizes has not been identified. The junction departs from the called germline gene at one end, perhaps through a read error. This specimen includes other DNA sequences encoding the same CDR3.

From the germline V gene, CDR1 is MDHEN and CDR2 is SYDVKM. The CDR3 spans 15 residues, from the cysteine through the phenylalanine. The only DNA kept is the CDR3, 45 bases in frame from the first base. Library method: the immunoSEQ multiplex PCR assay. The multiplex PCR relied on a mix of 60 forward primers for TCR Vbeta segments and 13 reverse primers for TCR Jbeta segments. The CDR3 region of rearranged TCR beta genes was amplified from genomic DNA with a multiplex PCR assay. On the Illumina HiSeq System, the amplified TCR beta libraries were sequenced as 87-base-pair reads. The paper's processing steps were these. In a later analysis, around 80 million unique TCR beta chains were counted across the roughly 700 repertoires, and approximately 9.9 million of these chains were shared by at least two donors. Raw reads were error-corrected and collapsed into unique sequences by a nearest-neighbor algorithm in which closely related sequences were merged to remove PCR and sequencing errors. V, D and J gene segments were assigned by aligning CDR3 sequences to IMGT reference sequences. Each retained sequence needed at least a six-nucleotide match to both a V gene segment and a J gene segment. Rearrangements were classified as productive when the CDR3 lacked stop codons and remained in frame with V and J, and all other rearrangements were classified as non-productive. CDR3 was defined according to IMGT convention as the region running from the second conserved V-encoded cysteine to the conserved J-encoded phenylalanine. The earlier analysis of roughly 590 of the donors excluded any sequence lacking an unambiguous match to a single V gene segment. In an earlier analysis of about 590 of the donors, a V segment was called functional when productive rearrangements were above 56.7%, and segregating when the standard deviation between donors exceeded 5%. A statistical classification framework was built to diagnose cytomegalovirus status from the catalog of TCR beta chain sequences. In a later analysis, V and J genes were assigned by comparing TCR nucleotide sequences against IMGT/GENE-DB human TR gene sequences. In a later analysis, CDR3 sequences and most-parsimonious VDJ recombination scenarios were assigned using the TCRdist pipeline. In a later analysis, every TCR beta chain was defined by the combination of its CDR3 amino acid sequence and its V-gene family, and reads without a unique V-gene family were dropped. A later analysis removed 550 to 700 highly shared, low-generation-probability nucleotide sequences to deal with suspected cross-contamination and a sequencing artifact. In a later analysis, a clonal expansion index was calculated for each public chain from normalized within-repertoire ranks of inferred template counts. A later analysis computed generation probabilities with a VDJ recombination model fitted to out-of-frame rearrangements, and checked the results against IGoR. In a later analysis, TCR-TCR, TCR-HLA and TCR-CMV co-occurrence was scored with hypergeometric tests, and a repertoire-size bias correction was applied to TCR pairs. To estimate false discovery rates, a later analysis permuted the HLA or CMV assignments 20 times. In a later analysis, co-occurring TCRs were grouped using DBSCAN, and TCRdist sequence similarity was added for clustering within HLA-allele-positive subsets. Repertoires with fewer than 30,000 or more than 120,000 public chains were left out of co-occurrence clustering, as were five repertoires with anomalous nucleotide sharing. TCRdb mirrors the immuneACCESS table, restricted to in-frame sequences. Some clones are absent from its copies; in checked studies, under half trace to an unresolved V gene, and the reason for the others is unknown. The V and J calls and clone size are taken from that table; D and trimming were inferred from the DNA. Recorded for this sample are more than 80,000 clones; around 85% of them occurred a single time. The ten largest clones represent 3% to 4.5% of the sample.

Material: PBMCs. The chain is encoded by TRBV28 joined to TRBJ1-5; the central 7 bases match TRBD1. The receptor comes from a man in his fifties or sixties in good health and CMV-seronegative. The sequenced DNA: TGTGCCAGCAGTTTGGGACAGATGGGGAATCAGCCCCAGCACTTT. The resulting protein is CASSLGQMGNQPQHF.